This TCR beta chain was profiled in a study of shared clonotypes between healthy human individuals (TCRdb year 2020). Concerning the study at large: The cohort included a few men and a couple of women between 18 and 49 years of age. For each donor, CD4 naive and CD4 memory were each run on three plates, CD8 naive on two plates, and CD8 memory on one plate. To estimate repertoire size and how much clonotype sharing occurs between individuals, the study deeply sequenced the blood TCR repertoires of several healthy adults. To increase sequencing depth and limit assay-specific biases, different laboratories used diverse techniques to prepare libraries and sequence TCR repertoires. Leukapheresis yielded between about 0.9 and 8.9 billion PBMCs per donor. General conclusions and limits of the study: When several donors were compared, the shared fraction of clonotypes was around 4.6% for naive CD4, around 4% for naive CD8, about 2.4% for memory CD4, and 0.35% to 0.5% for memory CD8. Pairwise subsampling indicated that sequencing depth was expected to affect the degree of clonotype sharing among donors. Larger estimated clonotype richness was generally found for naive subsets than for memory subsets. The genetic and exposure-history diversity represented was limited by the small number of donors. Sampling was restricted to blood, and TCR repertoires in tissue are likely to differ from TCR repertoires in blood. Incomplete sequencing was indicated by rarefaction of sorted-subset datasets, despite the large sequencing depth. Compared with non-shared clonotypes, the clonotypes found in all four sorted-subset donors had higher generation probabilities.

Healthy HIV-negative adults with no recently reported acute infections or vaccinations were included as donors. Every donor was a Caucasian adult residing in Nashville, Tennessee, USA. CD4+ T cells were enriched through magnetic negative selection, after which naive cells were positively selected on CD45RA and the remaining negative fraction served as the memory subset. Blood was obtained by leukapheresis, after which PBMCs were separated by Ficoll-Histopaque density gradient centrifugation and cryopreserved in liquid nitrogen vapor phase. Analytical flow cytometry was used to check the purity and quantity of every magnetically sorted T cell population. Genomic DNA was isolated from each sorted fraction and quantified by UV absorbance on a Nanodrop 2000c. Cut back by 2 bases and 3 bases, the V and J ends lie 8 bases apart. In the germline V gene (reference sequence), CDR1 corresponds to LNHDA and CDR2 to SQIVND. From the cysteine through the phenylalanine, the CDR3 covers 13 amino acids. Of all the DNA, just the CDR3 is kept, 39 bases in frame from base 1.

With regard to this clone: The antigen it recognizes is unknown. No base-level quality is on record; no much larger clone is a single base apart.

Using the deep immunoSEQ assay, multiplex PCR amplified TCR CDR3 regions from genomic DNA. Genomic DNA extracted from each cell subset was distributed evenly over all wells of several immunoSEQ 96-well plates, and each plate served as one replicate. Each replicate PCR for sorted subsets received around 200 ng genomic DNA, equal to tens of thousands of T cell genomes. The purified libraries were quantified using a Qubit 3.0 fluorometer, sized with a Bioanalyzer 2100, and then quantified again using the KAPA Library Quantification kit. A separate single-read 150-cycle Illumina NextSeq 550 flow cell was used to sequence each immunoSEQ 96-well plate. Per the original workflow: The immunoSEQ output contained only junctional sequences without quality scores, so filtering could not match that applied to full-length reads. To assign V/J genes and CDR3, sequences were annotated against IMGT germline references using PyIR, a Python wrapper for IgBLAST v1.9. Any read was removed if the V/J assignment was weak (E-value above 1e-6), the CDR3 was missing, or the read contained stop codons, out-of-frame junctions, or ambiguous translated residues. V3J clonotypes were defined by identical inferred V gene, J gene, and CDR3 amino acid sequence. The percentage overlap between two repertoires was calculated by dividing the number of shared unique clonotypes by the size of the smaller repertoire. Three approaches were used to assess repertoire richness: RTK rarefaction, the Chao1 estimator, and Recon v2.1 estimates of unobserved clonotypes. OLGA was used to compute generation probabilities for all TCRbeta clonotypes that the gDNA method yielded from a handful of donors. Entries here come from immuneACCESS through TCRdb and include only in-frame sequences with V and J called. Some clones fail to appear in such tables; in the studies checked, an unresolved V gene covers under half of the shortfall, and the cause of the remainder is unknown. V, J and clone size are those of that table, while D and trimming were read from the DNA. In this sample the table shows fewer than 2.5 million clones, over 85% of which occur a single time. Together, the top ten hold 0.36% of the sample.

What was sequenced was naive CD4+ T cells from PBMCs. Explained via the paper, the cell subset or site label denotes: CD45RA+ positively selected. The source of this sequence is a man between 18 and 29 years old in good health. Some clones in this sample may be carry-over from other donors' samples. Rearrangement joined TRBV19 to TRBJ2-7, and TRBD2 may be the D gene, going by 5 matching bases. The CDR3 is CASSIIEGYEQYF. The nucleotides read TGTGCCAGTAGTATAATCGAGGGCTACGAGCAGTACTTC.